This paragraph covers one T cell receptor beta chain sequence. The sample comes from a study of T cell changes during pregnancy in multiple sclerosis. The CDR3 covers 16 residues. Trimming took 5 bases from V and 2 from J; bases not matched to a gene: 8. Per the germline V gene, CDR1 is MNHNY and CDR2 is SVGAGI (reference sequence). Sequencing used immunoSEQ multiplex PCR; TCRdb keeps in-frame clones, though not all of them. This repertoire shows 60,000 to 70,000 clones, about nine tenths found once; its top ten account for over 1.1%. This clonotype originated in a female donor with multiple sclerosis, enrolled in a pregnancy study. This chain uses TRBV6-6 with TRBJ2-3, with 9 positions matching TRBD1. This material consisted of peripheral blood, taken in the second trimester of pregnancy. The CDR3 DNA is TGTGCCAGCAGTCACACAGGGGGCCCTAACACAGATACGCAGTATTTT. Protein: CASSHTGGPNTDTQYF.